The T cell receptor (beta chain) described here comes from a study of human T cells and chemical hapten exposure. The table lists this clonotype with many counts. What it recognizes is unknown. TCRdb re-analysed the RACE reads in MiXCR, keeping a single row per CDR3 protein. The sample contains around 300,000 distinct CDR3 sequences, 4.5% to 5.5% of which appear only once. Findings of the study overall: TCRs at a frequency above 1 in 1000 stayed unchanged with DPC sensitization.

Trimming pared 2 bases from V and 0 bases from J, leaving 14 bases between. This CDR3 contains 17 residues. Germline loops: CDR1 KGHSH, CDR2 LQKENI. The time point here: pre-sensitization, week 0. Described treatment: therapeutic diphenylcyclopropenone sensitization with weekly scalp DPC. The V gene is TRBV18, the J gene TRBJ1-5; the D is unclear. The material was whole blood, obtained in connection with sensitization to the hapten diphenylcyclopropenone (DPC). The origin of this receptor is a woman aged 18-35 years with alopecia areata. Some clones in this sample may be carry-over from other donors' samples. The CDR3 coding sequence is TGTGCCAGCTCACCAGTGGTCGCCACCGATAGCAATCAGCCCCAGCATTTT. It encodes CASSPVVATDSNQPQHF.